What follows is one TCR beta chain and its context. Its antigen is still unknown. Base qualities are not recorded, but no much larger clone differs from it by a single base. The data derive from a study of T-cell reconstitution after alpha-beta-depleted transplantation in children (TCRdb year 2016). Some background on the complete study: Using TCR repertoire profiling, the study quantitatively followed how T-cell immune reconstitution unfolded in children after TCRalphabeta/CD19-depleted allogeneic hematopoietic cell transplantation.

The method was PCR. The run used an Illumina HiSeq 2500. To normalize quantification of the TCRbeta repertoire, the TCR libraries were built with molecular barcoding that relied on unique molecular identifiers. TCRdb itself trimmed the public reads at Q25 with fastp, ran MiXCR and retained productive beta chains. CDR3 protein duplicates are merged, each entry listing the most common genes and DNA. Counted in this sample were nearly 550,000 distinct CDR3 sequences; roughly 18% of them appeared once. The top ten hold 2.5% to 3.5% of the sample. V is pared back by 0 bases and J by 0 bases, with 18 bases lying between the germline termini. Sequences MGHDK (CDR1) and SYGVNS (CDR2) are obtained from the germline V gene. Including the terminal cysteine and phenylalanine, the CDR3 comprises 19 residues. Only the CDR3 part of the read is kept: 57 bases, read in frame from the first base.

The receptor comes from a human donor who donated a stem cell graft to a child with acute lymphoblastic leukemia. The V gene is TRBV25-1 and the J gene is TRBJ2-1; TRBD2 could be the D gene, as 5 bases match. Sequenced here: PBMCs from the stem cell graft donor, sampled from the stem cell graft. This receptor has the CDR3 CASSEYSSVERTSYNEQFF. DNA sequence: TGTGCCAGCAGTGAATATAGCTCTGTGGAGCGGACCTCCTACAATGAGCAGTTCTTC.